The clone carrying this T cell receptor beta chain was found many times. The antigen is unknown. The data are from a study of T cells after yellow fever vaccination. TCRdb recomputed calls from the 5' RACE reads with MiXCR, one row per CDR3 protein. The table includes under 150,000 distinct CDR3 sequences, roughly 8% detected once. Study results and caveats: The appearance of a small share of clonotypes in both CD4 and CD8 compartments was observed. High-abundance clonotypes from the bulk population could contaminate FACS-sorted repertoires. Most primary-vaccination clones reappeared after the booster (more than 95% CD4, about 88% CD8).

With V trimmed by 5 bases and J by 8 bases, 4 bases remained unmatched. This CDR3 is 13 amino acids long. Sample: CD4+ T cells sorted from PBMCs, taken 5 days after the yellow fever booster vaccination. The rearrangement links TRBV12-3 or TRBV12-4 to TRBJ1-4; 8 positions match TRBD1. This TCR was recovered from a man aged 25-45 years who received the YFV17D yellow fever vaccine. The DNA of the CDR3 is TGTGCCAGCAGTCAGGGGGCAAACGAAAAACTGTTTTTT. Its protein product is CASSQGANEKLFF.